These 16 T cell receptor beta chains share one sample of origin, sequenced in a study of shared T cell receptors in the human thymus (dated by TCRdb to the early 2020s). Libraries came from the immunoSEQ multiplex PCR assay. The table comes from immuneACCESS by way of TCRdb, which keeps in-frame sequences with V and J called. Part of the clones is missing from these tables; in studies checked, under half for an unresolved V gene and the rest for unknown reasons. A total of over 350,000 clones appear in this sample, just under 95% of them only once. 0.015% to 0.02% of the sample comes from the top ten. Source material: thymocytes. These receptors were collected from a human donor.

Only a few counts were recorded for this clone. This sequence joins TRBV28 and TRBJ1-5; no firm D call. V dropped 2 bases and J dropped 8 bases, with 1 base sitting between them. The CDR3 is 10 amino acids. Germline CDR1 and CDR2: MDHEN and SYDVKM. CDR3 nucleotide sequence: TGTGCCAGCAGTTTAGAGCCCCAGCATTTT. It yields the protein CASSLEPQHF.

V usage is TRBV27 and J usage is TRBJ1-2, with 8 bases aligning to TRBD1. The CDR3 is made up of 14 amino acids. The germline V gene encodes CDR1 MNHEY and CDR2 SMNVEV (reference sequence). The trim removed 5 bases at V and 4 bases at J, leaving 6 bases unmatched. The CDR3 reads CASSTGQGGYGYTF. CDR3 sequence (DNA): TGTGCCAGCAGTACCGGACAGGGAGGCTATGGCTACACCTTC.

The CDR3, as DNA: TGTGCCAGCAGTTTAAGGCCCTTGAGGGGGGAGCTGTTTTTT. Its translation: CASSLRPLRGELFF. This rearrangement joins TRBV28 to TRBJ2-2; D not certain. Trimming took off 2 bases at V and 8 bases at J, with 12 bases between the two ends. The V gene's germline CDR1 is MDHEN and CDR2 SYDVKM. The CDR3 runs 14 residues.

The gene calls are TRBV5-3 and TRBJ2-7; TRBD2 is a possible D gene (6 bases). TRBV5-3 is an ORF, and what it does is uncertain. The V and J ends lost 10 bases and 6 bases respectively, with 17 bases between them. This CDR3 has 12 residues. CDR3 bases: TGTGCCCTTCAGACTAGTTTTGGCGAGCAGTACTTC. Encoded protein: CALQTSFGEQYF.

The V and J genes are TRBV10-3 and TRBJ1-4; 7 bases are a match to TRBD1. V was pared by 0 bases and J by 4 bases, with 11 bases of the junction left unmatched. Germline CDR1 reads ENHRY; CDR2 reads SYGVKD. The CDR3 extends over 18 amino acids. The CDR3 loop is CAISESMFGQEHNEKLFF. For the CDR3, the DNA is TGTGCCATCAGTGAGTCGATGTTCGGACAGGAACATAATGAAAAACTGTTTTTT.

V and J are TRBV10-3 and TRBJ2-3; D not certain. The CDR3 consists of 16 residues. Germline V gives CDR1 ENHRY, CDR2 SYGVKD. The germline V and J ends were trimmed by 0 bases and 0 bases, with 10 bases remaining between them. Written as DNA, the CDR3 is TGTGCCATCAGTGAGTCGACCGGGCCCAGCACAGATACGCAGTATTTT. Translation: CAISESTGPSTDTQYF.

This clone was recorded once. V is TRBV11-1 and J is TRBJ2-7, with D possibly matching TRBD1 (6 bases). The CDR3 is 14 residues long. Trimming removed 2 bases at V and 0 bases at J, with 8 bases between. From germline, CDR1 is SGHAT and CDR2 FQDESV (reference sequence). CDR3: CASSLSGASYEQYF. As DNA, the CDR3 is TGTGCCAGCAGCTTATCAGGGGCCTCCTACGAGCAGTACTTC.

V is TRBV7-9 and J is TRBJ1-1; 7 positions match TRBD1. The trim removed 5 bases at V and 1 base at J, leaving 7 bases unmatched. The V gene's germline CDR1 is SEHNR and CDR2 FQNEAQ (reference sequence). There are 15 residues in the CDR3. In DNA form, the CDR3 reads TGTGCCAGCAGCCCCTACGGACAGGCGAACACTGAAGCTTTCTTT. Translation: CASSPYGQANTEAFF.

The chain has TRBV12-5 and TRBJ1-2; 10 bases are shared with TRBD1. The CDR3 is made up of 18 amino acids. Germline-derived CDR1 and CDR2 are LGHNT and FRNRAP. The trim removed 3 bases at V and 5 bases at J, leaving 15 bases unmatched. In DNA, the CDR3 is TGTGCTAGTGGTTTTTCCCCAGACAGGGGGCCCCGAAGATATGGCTACACCTTC. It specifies CASGFSPDRGPRRYGYTF.

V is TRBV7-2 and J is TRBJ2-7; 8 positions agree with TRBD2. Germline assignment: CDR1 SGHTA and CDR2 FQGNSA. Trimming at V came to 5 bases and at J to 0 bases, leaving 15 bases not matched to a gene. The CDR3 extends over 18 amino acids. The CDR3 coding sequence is TGTGCCAGCAGCAATTTACTCGGGGCTAGCGGGTCCTCCTACGAGCAGTACTTC. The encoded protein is CASSNLLGASGSSYEQYF.

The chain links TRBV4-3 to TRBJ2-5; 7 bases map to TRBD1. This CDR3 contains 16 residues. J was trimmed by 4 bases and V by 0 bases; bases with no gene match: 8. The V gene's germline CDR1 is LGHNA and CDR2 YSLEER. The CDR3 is CASSQDLPTGVETQYF. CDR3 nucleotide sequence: TGCGCCAGCAGCCAAGATTTGCCTACAGGGGTAGAGACCCAGTACTTC.

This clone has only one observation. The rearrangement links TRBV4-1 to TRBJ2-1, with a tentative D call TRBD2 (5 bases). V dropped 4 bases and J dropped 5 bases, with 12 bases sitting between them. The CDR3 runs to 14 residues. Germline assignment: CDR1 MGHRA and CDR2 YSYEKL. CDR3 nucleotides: TGCGCCAGCAGCCCCAGCGGACTTAACAATGAGCAGTTCTTC. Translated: CASSPSGLNNEQFF.

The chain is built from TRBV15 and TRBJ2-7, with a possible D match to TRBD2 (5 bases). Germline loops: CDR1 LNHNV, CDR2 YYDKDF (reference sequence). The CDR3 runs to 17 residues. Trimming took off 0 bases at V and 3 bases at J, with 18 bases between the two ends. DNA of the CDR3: TGTGCCACCAGCAGAGATGAATCGAGGGTGACGGTCTACGAGCAGTACTTC. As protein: CATSRDESRVTVYEQYF.

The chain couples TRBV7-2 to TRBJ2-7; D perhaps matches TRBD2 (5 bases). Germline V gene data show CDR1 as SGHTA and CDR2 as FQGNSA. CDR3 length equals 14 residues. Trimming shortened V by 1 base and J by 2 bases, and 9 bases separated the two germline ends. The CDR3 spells CASSLGGDPYEQYF. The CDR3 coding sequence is TGTGCCAGCAGCTTAGGGGGAGACCCCTACGAGCAGTACTTC.

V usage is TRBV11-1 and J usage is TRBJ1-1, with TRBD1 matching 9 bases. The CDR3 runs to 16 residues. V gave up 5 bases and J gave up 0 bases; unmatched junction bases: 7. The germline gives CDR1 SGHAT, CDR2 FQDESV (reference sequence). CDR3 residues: CASSRGRDRVNTEAFF. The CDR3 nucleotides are TGTGCCAGCAGCCGCGGGAGGGACAGGGTGAACACTGAAGCTTTCTTT.

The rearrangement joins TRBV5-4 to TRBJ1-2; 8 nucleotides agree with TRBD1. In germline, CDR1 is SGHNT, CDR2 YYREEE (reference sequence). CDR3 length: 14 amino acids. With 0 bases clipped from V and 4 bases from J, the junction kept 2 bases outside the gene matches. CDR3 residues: CASSLAQGAYGYTF. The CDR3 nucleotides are TGTGCCAGCAGCTTGGCCCAGGGGGCCTATGGCTACACCTTC.